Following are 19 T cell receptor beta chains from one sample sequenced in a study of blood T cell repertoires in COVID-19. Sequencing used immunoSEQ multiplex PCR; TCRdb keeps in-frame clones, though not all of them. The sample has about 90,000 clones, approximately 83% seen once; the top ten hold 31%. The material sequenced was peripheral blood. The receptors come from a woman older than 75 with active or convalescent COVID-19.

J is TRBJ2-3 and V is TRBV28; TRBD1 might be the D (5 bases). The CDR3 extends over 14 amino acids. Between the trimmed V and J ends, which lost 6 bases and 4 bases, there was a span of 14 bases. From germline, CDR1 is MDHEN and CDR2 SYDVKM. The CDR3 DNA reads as TGTGCCAGCAGCCAGATAGGGGCAGCAGATACGCAGTATTTT. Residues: CASSQIGAADTQYF. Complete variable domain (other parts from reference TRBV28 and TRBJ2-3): DVKVTQSSRYLVKRTGEKVFLECVQDMDHENMFWYRQDPGLGLRLIYFSYDVKMKEKGDIPEGYSVSREKKERFSLILESASTNQTSMYLCASSQIGAADTQYFGPGTRLTVL.

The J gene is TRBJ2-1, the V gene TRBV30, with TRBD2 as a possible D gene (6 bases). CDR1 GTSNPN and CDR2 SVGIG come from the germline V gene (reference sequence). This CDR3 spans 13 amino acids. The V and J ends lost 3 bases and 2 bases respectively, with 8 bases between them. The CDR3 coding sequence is TGTGCCTGGAGCGGGGGACCCTACAATGAGCAGTTCTTC. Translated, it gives CAWSGGPYNEQFF.

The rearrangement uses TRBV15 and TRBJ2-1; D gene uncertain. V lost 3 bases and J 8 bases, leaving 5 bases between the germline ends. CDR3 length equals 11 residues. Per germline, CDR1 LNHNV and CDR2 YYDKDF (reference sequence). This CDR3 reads CATSRGYEQFF. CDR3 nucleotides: TGTGCCACCAGCAGGGGCTATGAGCAGTTCTTC.

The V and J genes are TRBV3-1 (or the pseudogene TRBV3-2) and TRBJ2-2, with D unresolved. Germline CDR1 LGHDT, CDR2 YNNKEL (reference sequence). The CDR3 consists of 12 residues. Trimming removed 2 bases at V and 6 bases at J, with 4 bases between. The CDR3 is CASSQLPGELFF. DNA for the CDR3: TGTGCCAGCAGCCAACTCCCCGGGGAGCTGTTTTTT.

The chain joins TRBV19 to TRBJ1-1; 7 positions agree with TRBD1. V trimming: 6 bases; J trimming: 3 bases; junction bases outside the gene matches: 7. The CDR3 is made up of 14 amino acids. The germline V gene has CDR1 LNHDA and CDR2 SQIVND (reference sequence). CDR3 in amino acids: CASSRQGSDTEAFF. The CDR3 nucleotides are TGTGCCAGTAGCCGACAGGGCTCGGACACTGAAGCTTTCTTT.

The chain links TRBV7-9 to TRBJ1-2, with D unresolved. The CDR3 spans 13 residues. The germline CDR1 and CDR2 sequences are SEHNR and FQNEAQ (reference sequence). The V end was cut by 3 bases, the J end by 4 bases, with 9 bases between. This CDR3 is CASSLESSYGYTF. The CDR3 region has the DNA TGTGCCAGCAGCTTGGAGTCCTCCTATGGCTACACCTTC.

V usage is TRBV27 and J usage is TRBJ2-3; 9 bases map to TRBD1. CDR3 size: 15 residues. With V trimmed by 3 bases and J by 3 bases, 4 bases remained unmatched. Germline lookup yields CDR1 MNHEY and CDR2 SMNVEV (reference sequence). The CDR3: CASSLGQGVTDTQYF. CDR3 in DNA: TGTGCCAGCAGTTTGGGACAGGGTGTAACAGATACGCAGTATTTT.

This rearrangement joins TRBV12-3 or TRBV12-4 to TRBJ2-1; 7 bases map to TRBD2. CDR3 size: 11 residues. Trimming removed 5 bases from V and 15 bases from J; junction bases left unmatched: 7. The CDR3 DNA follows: TGTGCCAGCAGTAAGGGACTATCTTTGTTCTTC. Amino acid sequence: CASSKGLSLFF.

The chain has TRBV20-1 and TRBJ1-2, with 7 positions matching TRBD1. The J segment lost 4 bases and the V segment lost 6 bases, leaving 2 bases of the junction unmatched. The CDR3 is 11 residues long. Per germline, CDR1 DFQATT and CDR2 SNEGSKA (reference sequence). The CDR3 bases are TGCAGTGCCGGGACAGCCTATGGCTACACCTTC. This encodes CSAGTAYGYTF.

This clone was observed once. The CDR3 DNA follows: TGTGCCACCAAGGGCGGGAGGCAACCCTACGAGCAGTACTTC. It codes for CATKGGRQPYEQYF. V is TRBV19 and J is TRBJ2-7; 8 bases align to TRBD2. From germline, CDR1 is LNHDA and CDR2 SQIVND (reference sequence). With V trimmed by 10 bases and J by 2 bases, 10 bases remained unmatched. The CDR3 length is 14 residues.

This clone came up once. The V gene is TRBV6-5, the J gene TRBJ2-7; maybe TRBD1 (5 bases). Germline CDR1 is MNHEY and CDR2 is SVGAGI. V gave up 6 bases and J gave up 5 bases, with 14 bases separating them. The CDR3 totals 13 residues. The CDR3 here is CASRRDSIHEQYF. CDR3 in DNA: TGTGCCAGCAGGAGAGACAGCATCCACGAGCAGTACTTC.

The CDR3 spells CASSLAGQASYGYTF. The CDR3 DNA sequence: TGTGCCAGCAGCTTAGCCGGACAGGCCTCCTATGGCTACACCTTC. J is TRBJ1-2 and V is TRBV7-2; 7 nucleotides agree with TRBD1. Germline V gene lookup returns CDR1 SGHTA and CDR2 FQGNSA. Trimming at V came to 0 bases and at J to 4 bases, leaving 5 bases not matched to a gene. This CDR3 spans 15 amino acids. Filled out from reference TRBV7-2 and TRBJ1-2, the complete variable domain reads GAGVSQSPSNKVTEKGKDVELRCDPISGHTALYWYRQSLGQGLEFLIYFQGNSAPDKSGLPSDRFSAERTGGSVSTLTIQRTQQEDSAVYLCASSLAGQASYGYTFGSGTRLTVV.

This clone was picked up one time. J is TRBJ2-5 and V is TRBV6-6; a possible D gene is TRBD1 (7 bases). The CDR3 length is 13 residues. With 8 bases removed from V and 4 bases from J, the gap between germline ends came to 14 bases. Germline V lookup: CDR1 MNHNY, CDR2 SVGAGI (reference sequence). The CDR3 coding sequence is TGTGCCAGCCGTGGAGGGGGCGCAGAGACCCAGTACTTC. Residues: CASRGGGAETQYF.

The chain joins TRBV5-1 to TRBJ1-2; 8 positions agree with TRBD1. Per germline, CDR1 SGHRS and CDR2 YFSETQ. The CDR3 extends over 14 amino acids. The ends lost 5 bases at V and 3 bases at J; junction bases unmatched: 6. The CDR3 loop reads CASRGQGNDYGYTF. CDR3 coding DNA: TGCGCCAGCAGAGGACAGGGAAACGACTATGGCTACACCTTC.

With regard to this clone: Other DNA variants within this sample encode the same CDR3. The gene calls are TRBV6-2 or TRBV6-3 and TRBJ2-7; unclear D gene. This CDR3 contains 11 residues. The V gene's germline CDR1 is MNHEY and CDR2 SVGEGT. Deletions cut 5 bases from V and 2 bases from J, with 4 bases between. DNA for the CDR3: TGTGCCAGCAGTCAAACCTACGAGCAGTACTTC. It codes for CASSQTYEQYF.

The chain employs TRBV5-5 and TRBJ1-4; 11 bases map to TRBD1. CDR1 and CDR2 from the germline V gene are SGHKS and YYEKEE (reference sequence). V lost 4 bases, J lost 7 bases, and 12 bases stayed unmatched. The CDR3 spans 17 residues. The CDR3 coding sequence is TGTGCCAGCAGCCTCATCGGACAGGGGGCATTTGGTGAAAAACTGTTTTTT. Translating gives CASSLIGQGAFGEKLFF.

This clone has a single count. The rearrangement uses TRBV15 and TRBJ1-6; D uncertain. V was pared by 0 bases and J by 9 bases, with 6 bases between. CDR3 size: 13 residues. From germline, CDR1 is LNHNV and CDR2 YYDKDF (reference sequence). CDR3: CATSRDLSSPLHF. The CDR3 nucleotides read TGTGCCACCAGCAGAGATCTTAGTTCACCCCTCCACTTT.

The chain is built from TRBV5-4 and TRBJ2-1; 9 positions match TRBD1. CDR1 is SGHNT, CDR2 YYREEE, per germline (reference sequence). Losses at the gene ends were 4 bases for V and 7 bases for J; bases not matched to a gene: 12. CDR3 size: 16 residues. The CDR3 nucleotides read TGTGCCAGCAGCGGGGTGGGACAGGGAAGGTTGAATGAGCAGTTCTTC. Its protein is CASSGVGQGRLNEQFF.

In nucleotides, the CDR3 is TGTGCCAGCAGCCCAGGGACAACTAACTATGGCTACACCTTC. Encoded protein: CASSPGTTNYGYTF. The chain is built from TRBV7-2 and TRBJ1-2; TRBD1 is a possible D gene (6 bases). The CDR3 covers 14 residues. V was trimmed by 5 bases and J by 0 bases, leaving 10 bases between them. Germline V CDR1 and CDR2: SGHTA, FQGNSA.